This passage covers 11 T cell receptor beta chains from one sample sequenced in a study of OX40 agonist ivuxolimab in advanced cancers. The assay was immunoSEQ multiplex PCR, and TCRdb's table has in-frame clones only and misses some. Seen here are more than 85,000 clones, roughly 87% observed once, and the top ten hold 0.27%. This material consisted of CD4+ or CD8+ T cells sorted from blood, taken in a trial of the OX40 agonist ivuxolimab. The receptors were gathered from an adult with an advanced solid tumor such as melanoma, head and neck, liver or kidney cancer.

The gene calls are TRBV9 and TRBJ2-3; TRBD2 matches at 12 bases. The CDR3 sequence is 15 residues long. CDR1 is SGDLS, CDR2 YYNGEE, per germline. V was pared by 7 bases and J by 5 bases, with 8 bases of the junction left unmatched. Here the CDR3 reads CASDTSGGPGDTQYF. The CDR3 DNA follows: TGTGCCAGCGATACTAGCGGGGGGCCGGGAGATACGCAGTATTTT.

V and J are TRBV6-6 and TRBJ2-5; D assignment may be TRBD1 or TRBD2 (5 bases each). V gave up 11 bases and J gave up 0 bases, with 13 bases separating them. CDR1 is MNHNY, CDR2 SVGAGI, per germline (reference sequence). The CDR3 covers 13 residues. The CDR3 bases are TGTGCCGCCGGGACCCCGTACCAAGAGACCCAGTACTTC. It codes for CAAGTPYQETQYF.

This CDR3 reads CASSISTANTGELFF. The CDR3 nucleotides read TGTGCCAGTAGTATTTCTACCGCGAACACCGGGGAGCTGTTTTTT. This chain joins TRBV19 and TRBJ2-2, with D unclear. This CDR3 comprises 15 residues. V lost 3 bases to trimming and J lost 0 bases, with 8 bases between them. Germline V CDR1 and CDR2: LNHDA, SQIVND (reference sequence).

The chain combines TRBV7-2 with TRBJ1-5; no reliable D call. Germline V gene sequence: CDR1 SGHTA, CDR2 FQGNSA. The CDR3 runs 15 residues. The germline V and J ends were trimmed by 2 bases and 1 base, with 9 bases remaining between them. As DNA, the CDR3 is TGTGCCAGCAGCTTAAAAGGAGGGAGCAATCAGCCCCAGCATTTT. Its protein product is CASSLKGGSNQPQHF.

J is TRBJ1-2 and V is TRBV5-1; TRBD1 matches at 7 bases. The CDR3 contains 15 residues. Germline V CDR1 and CDR2: SGHRS, YFSETQ. The ends lost 4 bases at V and 1 base at J; junction bases unmatched: 7. In nucleotides, the CDR3 is TGCGCCAGCAGCCCAGGGACAGAGCTTAACTATGGCTACACCTTC. It is translated as CASSPGTELNYGYTF.

The rearrangement uses TRBV28 and TRBJ2-3, with 8 bases that match TRBD2. From germline, CDR1 is MDHEN and CDR2 SYDVKM. With 6 bases clipped from V and 4 bases from J, the junction kept 6 bases outside the gene matches. The CDR3 has 14 residues. The CDR3 coding sequence is TGTGCCAGCAGAGATAGCGGGGAGGCAGATACGCAGTATTTT. It yields the protein CASRDSGEADTQYF.

This chain links TRBV28 with TRBJ1-5; a possible D gene is TRBD1 (5 bases). The CDR3 is made up of 12 amino acids. CDR1 is MDHEN, CDR2 SYDVKM, per germline. V lost 6 bases and J lost 4, with 7 bases in between. CDR3 sequence: CASRWGNQPQHF. The CDR3 DNA reads as TGTGCCAGCAGGTGGGGGAATCAGCCCCAGCATTTT.

The chain carries TRBV6-1 and TRBJ1-3; TRBD1 might be the D (5 bases). Trimming took 7 bases from V and 0 from J, leaving 10 bases between them. CDR3 length equals 14 residues. Germline CDR1 MNHNS, CDR2 SASEGT. CDR3 loop: CASTRGRSGNTIYF. The DNA for the CDR3 is TGTGCCAGCACGCGGGGCCGCTCTGGAAACACCATATATTTT.

Notes on this clone: Different DNA sequences within this sample yield the same CDR3. J is TRBJ2-7 and V is TRBV10-3; the D gene is possibly TRBD1 (5 bases). The CDR3 has 14 amino acids. V was shortened by 0 bases and J by 3 bases, with 9 bases between the two germline ends. The germline V gene has CDR1 ENHRY and CDR2 SYGVKD. CDR3 nucleotides: TGTGCCATCAGTGAGTCGCGAGACAGCTACGAGCAGTACTTC. Its protein is CAISESRDSYEQYF.

The chain uses TRBV18 and TRBJ2-5; the match to TRBD2 covers 10 bases. This CDR3 has 16 amino acids. Germline values: CDR1 KGHSH, CDR2 LQKENI. Unmatched junction bases numbered 6, after V lost 2 bases and J lost 3 bases. The CDR3 DNA reads as TGTGCCAGCTCACCAGAAAGGCTAGCGGGGGAAGAGACCCAGTACTTC. Translation gives CASSPERLAGEETQYF.

The chain recombines TRBV9 with TRBJ2-5; D remains unclear. The germline V and J ends were trimmed by 0 bases and 4 bases, with 13 bases remaining between them. This CDR3 region has 15 residues. Germline CDR1 reads SGDLS; CDR2 reads YYNGEE. The CDR3 loop reads CASSVGLEQGETQYF. Written as DNA, the CDR3 is TGTGCCAGCAGCGTAGGTTTAGAGCAAGGAGAGACCCAGTACTTC. The entire variable domain, with the rest obtained from reference TRBV9 and TRBJ2-5, is as follows: DSGVTQTPKHLITATGQRVTLRCSPRSGDLSVYWYQQSLDQGLQFLIQYYNGEERAKGNILERFSAQQFPDLHSELNLSSLELGDSALYFCASSVGLEQGETQYFGPGTRLLVL.